The clone carrying this T cell receptor (beta chain) showed up just a few times. Its antigen is as yet unknown. The data are from a study of cytomegalovirus exposure and HLA in healthy donors. Study overall: An early release of data contained 75 million to 90 million unique TCRs, which came from HLA-typed donors.

With 60 Vbeta and 13 Jbeta primers, the PCR was carried out. Some clones are missing from TCRdb's copy, which holds only in-frame ones; the method was immunoSEQ multiplex PCR. Among approximately 170,000 clones, approximately 86% were seen once, and the ten largest hold about 1.5%. Overall study results and limits: The authors excluded some V segments, including TRBV6-2 and TRBV6-3, as indistinguishable. Fewer N-insertions (relative to the approximately 700-donor mean) were reportedly seen in an Asian-associated ancestry cluster in a later analysis.

CDR1 is KGHSH, CDR2 LQKENI, per germline. The CDR3 consists of 18 residues. Unmatched junction bases numbered 8, after V lost 3 bases and J lost 6 bases. The rearrangement links TRBV18 to TRBJ2-1; 16 bases map to TRBD2. The material sequenced was PBMCs. The clonotype was recovered from a male donor in good health and CMV-seronegative. CDR3 nucleotides: TGTGCCAGCTCACCTAGACTGGGACTAGCGGGGGGGCCCAATGAGCAGTTCTTC. It is translated as CASSPRLGLAGGPNEQFF.